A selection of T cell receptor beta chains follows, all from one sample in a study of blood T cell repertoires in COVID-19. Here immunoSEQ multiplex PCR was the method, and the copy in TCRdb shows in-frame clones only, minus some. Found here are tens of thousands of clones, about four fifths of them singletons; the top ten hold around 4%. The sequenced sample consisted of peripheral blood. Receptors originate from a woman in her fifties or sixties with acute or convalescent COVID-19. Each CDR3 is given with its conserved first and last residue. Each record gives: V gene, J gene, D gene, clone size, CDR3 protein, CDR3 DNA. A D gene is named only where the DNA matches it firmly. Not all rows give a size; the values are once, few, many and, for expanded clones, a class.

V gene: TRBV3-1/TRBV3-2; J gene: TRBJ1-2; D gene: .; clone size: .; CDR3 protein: CASSQVEQVEGYTF; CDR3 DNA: TGTGCCAGCAGCCAAGTTGAACAGGTGGAGGGCTACACCTTC
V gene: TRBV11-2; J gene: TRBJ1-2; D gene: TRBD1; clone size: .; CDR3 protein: CASSSSGGTSNYGYTF; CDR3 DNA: TGTGCCAGCAGCTCTTCAGGGGGCACCTCTAACTATGGCTACACCTTC
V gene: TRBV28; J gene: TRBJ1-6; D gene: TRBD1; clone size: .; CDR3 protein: CASSSLGQGIPLHF; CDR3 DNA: TGTGCCAGCAGTTCACTGGGACAGGGAATACCCCTCCACTTT
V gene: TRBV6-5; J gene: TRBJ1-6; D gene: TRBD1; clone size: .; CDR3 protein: CASSRQGYNSPLHF; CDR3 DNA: TGTGCCAGCAGCCGACAGGGGTATAATTCACCCCTCCACTTT
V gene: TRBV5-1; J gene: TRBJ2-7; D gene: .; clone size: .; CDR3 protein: CASSLGRLAGAYEQYF; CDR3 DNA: TGCGCCAGCAGCTTGGGAAGACTAGCAGGGGCCTACGAGCAGTACTTC
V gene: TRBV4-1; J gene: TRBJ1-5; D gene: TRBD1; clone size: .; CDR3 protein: CASSQGDRGGNQPQHF; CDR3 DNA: TGCGCCAGCAGCCAAGGGGACAGGGGGGGAAATCAGCCCCAGCATTTT
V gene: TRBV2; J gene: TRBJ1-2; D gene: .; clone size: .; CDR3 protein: CASSVVRFPLYGYTF; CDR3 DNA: TGTGCCAGCAGTGTCGTCCGGTTCCCGCTCTATGGCTACACCTTC
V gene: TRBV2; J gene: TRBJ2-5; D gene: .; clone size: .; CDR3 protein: CASSGYRDKNQETQYF; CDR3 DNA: TGTGCCAGCAGTGGATACCGGGACAAAAATCAAGAGACCCAGTACTTC
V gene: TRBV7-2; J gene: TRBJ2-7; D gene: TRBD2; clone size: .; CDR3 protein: CASSLAKDSGSYFRLHYEQYF; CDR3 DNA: TGTGCCAGCAGCTTAGCCAAAGATAGCGGGAGCTACTTCCGATTACACTACGAGCAGTACTTC
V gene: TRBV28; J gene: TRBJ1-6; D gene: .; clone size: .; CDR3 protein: CASSLFGQGGSPLHF; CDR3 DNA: TGTGCCAGCAGTTTATTCGGCCAGGGTGGTTCACCCCTCCACTTT
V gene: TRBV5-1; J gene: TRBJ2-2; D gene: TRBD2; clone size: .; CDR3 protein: CASSTGTSAGELFF; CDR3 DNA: TGCGCCAGCAGCACAGGGACTAGCGCCGGGGAGCTGTTTTTT
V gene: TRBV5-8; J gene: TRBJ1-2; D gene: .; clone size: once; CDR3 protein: CASSLRRSYGYTF; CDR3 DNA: TGTGCCAGCAGCTTGCGGAGAAGCTATGGCTACACCTTC
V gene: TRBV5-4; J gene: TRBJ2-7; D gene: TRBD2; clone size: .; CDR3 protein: CASSLEASGSLEQYF; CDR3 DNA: TGTGCCAGCAGCTTGGAGGCTAGCGGGAGTCTCGAGCAGTACTTC
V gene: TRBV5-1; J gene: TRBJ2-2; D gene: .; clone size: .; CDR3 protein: CASSQYSGANTGELFF; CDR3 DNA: TGCGCCAGCAGCCAATATAGCGGAGCGAACACCGGGGAGCTGTTTTTT
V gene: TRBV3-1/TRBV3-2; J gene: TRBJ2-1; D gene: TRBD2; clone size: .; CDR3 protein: CASRPTRTSGRNEQFF; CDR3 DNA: TGTGCCAGCAGACCTACTCGGACTAGCGGGCGAAATGAGCAGTTCTTC
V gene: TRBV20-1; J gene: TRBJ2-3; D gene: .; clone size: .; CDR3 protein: CSASRFLGGGPDTQYF; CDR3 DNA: TGCAGTGCTAGTAGATTCCTTGGGGGGGGCCCCGATACGCAGTATTTT
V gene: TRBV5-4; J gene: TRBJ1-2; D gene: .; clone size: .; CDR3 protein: CASSPGGENYGYTF; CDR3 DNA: TGTGCCAGCAGCCCGGGGGGCGAGAACTATGGCTACACCTTC
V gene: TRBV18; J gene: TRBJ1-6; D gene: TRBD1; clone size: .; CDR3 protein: CASSLSSTGVDSPLHF; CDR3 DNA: TGTGCCAGCTCCCTATCATCGACAGGGGTCGATTCACCCCTCCACTTT
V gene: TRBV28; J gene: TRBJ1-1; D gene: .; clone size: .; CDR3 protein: CASSLSESEAFF; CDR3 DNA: TGTGCCAGCAGTTTATCGGAGTCTGAAGCTTTCTTT
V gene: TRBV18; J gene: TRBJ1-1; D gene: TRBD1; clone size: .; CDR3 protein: CASSRDSPRSTEAFF; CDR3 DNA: TGTGCCAGCTCGCGGGACAGCCCGAGGAGCACTGAAGCTTTCTTT
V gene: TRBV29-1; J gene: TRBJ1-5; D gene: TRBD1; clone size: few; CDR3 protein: CSVARGRSQPQHF; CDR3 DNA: TGCAGCGTTGCCAGGGGGCGAAGTCAGCCCCAGCATTTT
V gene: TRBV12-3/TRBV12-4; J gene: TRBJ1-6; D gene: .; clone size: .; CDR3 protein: CASSGQTNSPLHF; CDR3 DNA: TGTGCCAGCAGTGGGCAGACAAATTCACCCCTCCACTTT
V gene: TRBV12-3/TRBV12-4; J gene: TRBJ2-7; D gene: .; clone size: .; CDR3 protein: CASSWDMGEQYF; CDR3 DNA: TGTGCCAGCAGTTGGGACATGGGAGAGCAGTACTTC
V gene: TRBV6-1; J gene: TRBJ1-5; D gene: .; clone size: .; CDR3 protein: CASSKASGFQPQHF; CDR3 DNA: TGTGCCAGCAGTAAAGCATCAGGCTTTCAGCCCCAGCATTTT
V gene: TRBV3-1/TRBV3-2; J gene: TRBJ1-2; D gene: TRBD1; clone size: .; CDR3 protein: CASSPPRGLGGYTF; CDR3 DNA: TGTGCCAGCAGCCCGCCCAGGGGGCTCGGCGGCTACACCTTC
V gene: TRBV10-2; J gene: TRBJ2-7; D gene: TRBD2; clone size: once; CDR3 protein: CASRIAGDASYEQYF; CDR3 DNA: TGCGCCAGCAGAATAGCGGGGGACGCCTCCTACGAGCAGTACTTC
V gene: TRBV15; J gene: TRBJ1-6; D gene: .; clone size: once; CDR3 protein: CATSRAETGPNSPLHF; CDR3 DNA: TGTGCCACCAGCAGAGCCGAGACAGGCCCTAATTCACCCCTCCACTTT